The source of this T cell receptor beta chain is a study of human thymus T cells. Study outcomes and limitations: Unrelated individuals were reported by related research to share highly overlapping thymic repertoires. Repertoires sampled from thymus and blood appeared biased in V and J gene usage.

A word on this clone: Its antigen is not identified.

The protocol was immunoSEQ multiplex PCR, while the TCRdb copy is restricted to in-frame clones and leaves out a portion. The sample records around 120,000 clones, 90% to 95% being singletons. Resections were taken during corrective heart surgery, and the thymus tissue came from these. The CDR3 contains 13 residues. Looked up from germline, CDR1 is SGHNT and CDR2 is YYREEE (reference sequence). The ends were cut back, 1 base at V and 5 bases at J, with 8 bases in the middle. The TCR comes from a boy less than two years old with a congenital heart defect but otherwise immunologically healthy. The J gene is TRBJ2-3, the V gene TRBV5-4, with D unclear. The sequencing input was thymus tissue. In DNA, the CDR3 is TGTGCCAGCAGCTTGTTGGCACAAGATACGCAGTATTTT. Translating it yields CASSLLAQDTQYF.